Listed below are T cell receptor beta chains from one sample, sequenced in a study of blood T cell repertoires in COVID-19. Using immunoSEQ multiplex PCR, the repertoire was profiled, and TCRdb retains in-frame clones only, with some absent. The sample gives roughly 43,000 clones, 70% to 90% of which show up once; less than 20% is in the top ten. Specimen: peripheral blood. The receptors shown here come from a man in his sixties or seventies with active COVID-19. Each CDR3 is given with its conserved first and last residue. Each record gives: J gene, clone size, CDR3 length, V gene, D gene, CDR3 DNA, CDR3 protein. The D gene is left open where the match is weak. Some rows mark clone size as missing; the rest say once, few, many or name a class of expanded clone.

>TRBJ1-2|NA|15|TRBV6-2/TRBV6-3|TRBD1
TGTGCCAGCAGTCTCGGACAGGGGCGATACTATGGCTACACCTTC
CASSLGQGRYYGYTF
>TRBJ1-6|NA|13|TRBV28|NA
TGTGCCAGCATGGGAGGGTTAAATTCACCCCTCCACTTT
CASMGGLNSPLHF
>TRBJ1-5|NA|14|TRBV6-5|TRBD1
TGTGCCAGCACCGAGGGGGCGGCCCAGGGGCCCCAGCATTTT
CASTEGAAQGPQHF
>TRBJ2-3|NA|12|TRBV12-3/TRBV12-4|NA
TGTGCCAGCAGTACTCAGCGGGATACGCAGTATTTT
CASSTQRDTQYF
>TRBJ2-5|NA|16|TRBV7-3|TRBD2
TGTGCCAGCAGCTTAAATAGCGGGGGGGTTTCAGAGACCCAGTACTTC
CASSLNSGGVSETQYF
>TRBJ1-5|NA|13|TRBV6-5|TRBD1
TGTGCCAGCAGTTCAGACAGGGCTCAGCCCCAGCATTTT
CASSSDRAQPQHF
>TRBJ2-3|NA|14|TRBV21-1|NA
TGTGCCAGCAGGGCTACCCTACAGGTGGATACGCAGTATTTT
CASRATLQVDTQYF
>TRBJ2-7|NA|16|TRBV11-3|TRBD2
TGTGCCAGCAGCTTAGAAAAAGGCGGGGGTAACTACGAGCAGTACTTC
CASSLEKGGGNYEQYF
>TRBJ2-5|NA|12|TRBV5-1|NA
TGCGCCAGCAGGCGGAATCAAGAGACCCAGTACTTC
CASRRNQETQYF
>TRBJ2-2|NA|16|TRBV19|NA
TGTGCCAGTAGTTCCTCCGGGACATCTAACACCGGGGAGCTGTTTTTT
CASSSSGTSNTGELFF
>TRBJ1-2|NA|16|TRBV5-6|NA
TGTGCCAGCAGCTTGGACCTTGACAGGATTAACTATGGCTACACCTTC
CASSLDLDRINYGYTF
>TRBJ1-6|NA|15|TRBV5-6|NA
TGTGCCAGCAGCCCCGGGGGTATCTATAATTCACCCCTCCACTTT
CASSPGGIYNSPLHF
>TRBJ2-7|NA|16|TRBV7-9|TRBD1
TGTGCCAGCAGCTTAGCGCGCGGACAGGGGGCGGGGGAGCAGTACTTC
CASSLARGQGAGEQYF
>TRBJ2-5|NA|14|TRBV6-1|NA
TGTGCCAGCAGCGAAGGACGGGACTGGGAGACCCAGTACTTC
CASSEGRDWETQYF
>TRBJ1-1|NA|13|TRBV10-2|TRBD1
TGCGCCAGCAGTCTAACAGGGGGAACTGAAGCTTTCTTT
CASSLTGGTEAFF
>TRBJ1-3|NA|14|TRBV28|NA
TGTGCCAGCAGTCCCCGGTGGAGTCGGTACACCATATATTTT
CASSPRWSRYTIYF
>TRBJ2-3|NA|13|TRBV7-3|NA
TGTGCCAGCAGCCAAGGGGCGTCAGATACGCAGTATTTT
CASSQGASDTQYF
>TRBJ2-5|NA|17|TRBV5-4|TRBD1
TGTGCCAGCAGCCGAGAGGCAGGGGGCAAGGGCCAAGAGACCCAGTACTTC
CASSREAGGKGQETQYF
>TRBJ1-4|NA|11|TRBV29-1|NA
TGCAGCGTTGCGGTGGATGAAAAACTGTTTTTT
CSVAVDEKLFF
>TRBJ1-4|NA|15|TRBV18|NA
TGTGCCAGCTCACCCCAGGCTCTGGGTAATGAAAAACTGTTTTTT
CASSPQALGNEKLFF
>TRBJ1-5|NA|14|TRBV28|NA
TGTGCCAGCAGTTTGGGAGAAAACGGCCAGCCCCAGCATTTT
CASSLGENGQPQHF
>TRBJ2-7|NA|13|TRBV12-3/TRBV12-4|NA
TGTGCCAGCAGTCGCAAAGGGGTTCGCGAGCAGTACTTC
CASSRKGVREQYF
>TRBJ2-2|once|16|TRBV7-2|NA
TGTGCCAGCAGCTTAGGCGGCACTTCGAACACCGGGGAGCTGTTTTTT
CASSLGGTSNTGELFF
>TRBJ2-5|NA|14|TRBV4-2|NA
TGTGCCAGCAGCCAAGACCTTGCTAGTGAGACCCAGTACTTC
CASSQDLASETQYF
>TRBJ1-1|NA|13|TRBV7-9|TRBD1
TGTGCCAGCAGCTTTACAGGGGGCGTTGAAGCTTTCTTT
CASSFTGGVEAFF
>TRBJ2-7|NA|14|TRBV9|NA
TGTGCCAGCAGCGTAAGGGGTCGTGACGACGAGCAGTACTTC
CASSVRGRDDEQYF
>TRBJ2-7|NA|14|TRBV7-8|NA
TGTGCCAGCAGCTTAGGTTCAGGGACCTACGAGCAGTACTTC
CASSLGSGTYEQYF